This TCR beta chain comes out of a study of T cells in Graves' hyperthyroidism and ophthalmopathy. Diagnostic decisions used clinical symptoms, serum thyroxine and TRAb, thyroid ultrasound and orbital computed tomography. TCR beta CDR3 regions were amplified from RNA. TCR CDR3 underwent first-round RT-PCR with the HTBI primer set. TCRdb ran MiXCR on the multiplex PCR reads and lists one entry per CDR3 protein. The repertoire holds some 340,000 distinct CDR3 sequences, with roughly 15% as singletons. Sequencing used blood. This TCR derives from a woman in her thirties or forties with Graves' ophthalmopathy.

The CDR3 DNA follows: TGTGCCTGGAGTGCATCACGGGGACAGGGCTATGGCTACACCTTC. Protein product: CAWSASRGQGYGYTF. The V and J genes are TRBV30 and TRBJ1-2, with 9 bases aligning to TRBD1. From germline, CDR1 is GTSNPN and CDR2 SVGIG (reference sequence). Trimming took 1 base from V and 4 from J; bases not matched to a gene: 7. This CDR3 is 15 amino acids long.